A single sample gave rise to the 21 T cell receptor beta chains below, sequenced in a study of T cells in Graves' hyperthyroidism and ophthalmopathy. There were TCR beta CDR3 regions amplified from RNA transcripts. An initial round of RT-PCR targeting the TCR CDR3 relied on the HTBI primer set. TCRdb called the multiplex PCR reads again in MiXCR, with one record for every CDR3 protein. The data contain 300,000 to 400,000 distinct CDR3 sequences, 13% to 15% of them seen just once; the ten biggest clones take up around 19%. Sequencing input: blood. The receptors were gathered from a woman between 25 and 40 years old with Graves' ophthalmopathy.

Regarding this clonotype: A much larger clone differs from this one at a single base, so this may be a read error. V gene TRBV10-3 combines with J gene TRBJ1-1; TRBD1 is a possible D gene (5 bases). The CDR3 is 13 residues long. The V gene's germline CDR1 is ENHRY and CDR2 SYGVKD. Trimming removed 3 bases at V and 8 bases at J, with 13 bases between. The CDR3 is CAISDHQGQEAFF. Here the CDR3 DNA reads TGTGCCATCAGTGATCATCAGGGCCAAGAAGCTTTCTTT.

The chain carries TRBV6-1 and TRBJ1-5; perhaps TRBD1 as D (5 bases). Germline CDR1 MNHNS, CDR2 SASEGT. V was shortened by 9 bases and J by 3 bases, with 21 bases between the two germline ends. The CDR3 loop spans 16 amino acids. CDR3 nucleotides: TGTGCCAGTTCAGCGGGACCGGACCGACCCAATCAGCCCCAGCATTTT. It specifies CASSAGPDRPNQPQHF.

Ten or more counts support this clonotype. The chain joins TRBV13 to TRBJ2-1; the D gene is possibly TRBD2 (6 bases). The V end was cut by 6 bases, the J end by 7 bases, with 16 bases between. Germline CDR1 reads PRHDT; CDR2 reads FYEKMQ (reference sequence). The length of the CDR3 is 14 residues. The CDR3 region has the DNA TGTGCCAGCAGTTATCGGCAGGCGGGGAATGAGCAGTTCTTC. Residues: CASSYRQAGNEQFF.

A few counts support this clonotype. The chain has TRBV29-1 and TRBJ2-3; D ambiguous. V was pared by 5 bases and J by 6 bases, with 9 bases between. Germline V gene sequence: CDR1 SQVTM, CDR2 ANQGSEA. CDR3 length: 11 amino acids. The CDR3 DNA sequence: TGCAGCGTTAATCAGGTTGATACGCAGTATTTT. This encodes CSVNQVDTQYF.

This clonotype came up many times. The rearrangement uses TRBV7-9 and TRBJ1-2; 10 bases are a match to TRBD1. This CDR3 has 16 amino acids. In germline, CDR1 is SEHNR, CDR2 FQNEAQ (reference sequence). V lost 4 bases and J lost 6; bases outside the gene matches: 11. The CDR3 spells CASSSVPGQGMHGYTF. CDR3 coding DNA: TGTGCCAGCAGCTCTGTCCCGGGACAGGGGATGCATGGCTACACCTTC.

In this sample, this clonotype turned up a few times. This chain joins TRBV9 and TRBJ1-4; TRBD1 is a possible D gene (5 bases). Germline CDR1 SGDLS, CDR2 YYNGEE. CDR3 length: 15 residues. Trimming took off 0 bases at V and 8 bases at J, with 14 bases between the two ends. The CDR3 sequence is CASSVAGGFGEKLFF. The DNA of the CDR3 is TGTGCCAGCAGCGTAGCGGGGGGTTTCGGGGAAAAACTGTTTTTT.

With regard to this clonotype: One base away lies a much larger clone, so this may be a sequencing read error. V usage is TRBV20-1 and J usage is TRBJ2-7; D possibly corresponds to TRBD2 (5 bases). The CDR3 totals 15 residues. Between the trimmed V and J ends, which lost 7 bases and 1 base, there was a span of 20 bases. Looked up from germline, CDR1 is DFQATT and CDR2 is SNEGSKA (reference sequence). Written as DNA, the CDR3 is TGCAGTGGCCCAGCGGCCCCTACTCTATCCTACGAGCAGTACTTC. It specifies CSGPAAPTLSYEQYF.

This clonotype has only a few counts. V gene TRBV4-2 combines with J gene TRBJ2-5; 9 nucleotides agree with TRBD1. Germline trimming cut 5 bases from V and 4 bases from J; bases unmatched to any gene: 8. CDR1 and CDR2 (germline): LGHNA, YNFKEQ. The CDR3 has 15 amino acids. As DNA, the CDR3 is TGTGCCAGCAGCATTTCCGGGACAGGGTCAGAGACCCAGTACTTC. Its protein product is CASSISGTGSETQYF.

J is TRBJ2-3 and V is TRBV4-2, with TRBD2 as a possible D gene (5 bases). The CDR3 is 15 residues long. Germline lookup yields CDR1 LGHNA and CDR2 YNFKEQ. Trimming took 0 bases from V and 6 from J, leaving 13 bases between them. The CDR3 protein is CASSQERLAMDTQYF. The CDR3, as DNA: TGTGCCAGCAGCCAAGAGAGGTTAGCGATGGATACGCAGTATTTT.

This clonotype occurred many times. The J gene is TRBJ1-2, the V gene TRBV11-2, with 9 bases identical to TRBD1. J gave up 5 bases and V 3 bases, and 16 bases lay outside the gene matches. Germline V gene lookup returns CDR1 SGHAT and CDR2 FQNNGV. CDR3 length: 18 amino acids. The CDR3 bases are TGTGCCAGCAGCTTCCCCCAGGGCTCATCCGGGACAGGGTATGGCTACACCTTC. Translated: CASSFPQGSSGTGYGYTF.

The sample holds many counts of this clonotype. The rearrangement uses TRBV12-3 or TRBV12-4 and TRBJ2-7, with D tentatively TRBD1 (5 bases). Trimming took 3 bases from V and 1 from J, leaving 19 bases between them. The CDR3 length is 17 residues. The CDR3 is CASSFFLLAQASYEQYF. The CDR3 DNA follows: TGTGCCAGCAGTTTCTTTCTTTTGGCACAGGCATCCTACGAGCAGTACTTC.

V is TRBV25-1 and J is TRBJ2-1; D is possibly TRBD1 (6 bases). CDR3 length: 16 amino acids. The V end was cut by 4 bases, the J end by 1 base, with 14 bases between. Per the germline V gene, CDR1 is MGHDK and CDR2 is SYGVNS. The CDR3: CASSGPPRGSYNEQFF. The CDR3 region has the DNA TGTGCCAGCAGTGGTCCCCCCAGGGGTTCCTACAATGAGCAGTTCTTC.

V gene TRBV24-1 combines with J gene TRBJ2-3; D is perhaps TRBD2 (6 bases). Between the trimmed V and J ends, which lost 1 base and 0 bases, there was a span of 10 bases. The CDR3 has 16 residues. Germline values: CDR1 KGHDR, CDR2 SFDVKD. CDR3 region: CATSDFGAGSTDTQYF. The CDR3 DNA reads TGTGCCACCAGTGATTTCGGGGCGGGGAGCACAGATACGCAGTATTTT.

This clonotype was seen ten or more times. The rearrangement links TRBV20-1 to TRBJ2-7; 7 positions match TRBD2. Unmatched junction bases numbered 6, after V lost 4 bases and J lost 0 bases. The CDR3 extends over 14 amino acids. The germline V gene encodes CDR1 DFQATT and CDR2 SNEGSKA (reference sequence). For the CDR3, the DNA is TGCAGTGCTAAGCGGGGCGTTGTCTCCTACGAGCAGTACTTC. Translated: CSAKRGVVSYEQYF.

This clonotype was observed a handful of times. The V gene is TRBV6-1, the J gene TRBJ2-7, with 7 bases aligning to TRBD1. Germline values: CDR1 MNHNS, CDR2 SASEGT. The CDR3 runs to 17 residues. V trimming: 6 bases; J trimming: 1 base; junction bases outside the gene matches: 15. The CDR3 nucleotides read TGTGCCAGCAGCCCCCCCCCGACAGGGCTGTCATCCTACGAGCAGTACTTC. Translation gives CASSPPPTGLSSYEQYF.

V gene TRBV19 combines with J gene TRBJ1-3; the D gene is possibly TRBD1 (6 bases). The ends were cut back, 3 bases at V and 0 bases at J, with 12 bases in the middle. The length of the CDR3 is 16 residues. The V gene's germline CDR1 is LNHDA and CDR2 SQIVND (reference sequence). The CDR3: CASSITGPFSGNTIYF. In DNA, the CDR3 is TGTGCCAGTAGTATTACAGGGCCCTTCTCTGGAAACACCATATATTTT.

This clonotype was detected ten times or more. The V and J genes are TRBV11-2 and TRBJ2-1; tentatively, D is TRBD2 (6 bases). The CDR3 has 16 amino acids. V was clipped by 0 bases and J by 0 bases, with 9 bases between them. From germline, CDR1 is SGHAT and CDR2 FQNNGV. This CDR3 reads CASSLDRGSSYNEQFF. The CDR3 bases are TGTGCCAGCAGCTTAGATCGGGGGAGCTCCTACAATGAGCAGTTCTTC.

At least ten counts were recorded for this clonotype. At one of its ends the junction is not consistent with the germline gene, which may arise from a read error. The chain links TRBV27 to TRBJ1-5, with 8 bases matching TRBD1. This CDR3 has 15 amino acids. Germline loops: CDR1 MNHEY, CDR2 SMNVEV (reference sequence). The CDR3 region is CASSLGSGGKQPQHF. DNA of the CDR3: TGTGCCAGCAGTTTAGGATCAGGGGGCAAACAGCCCCAGCATTTT.

The sample holds many counts of this clonotype. The rearrangement joins TRBV2 to TRBJ2-1, with D perhaps matching TRBD2 (6 bases). The CDR3 is 10 residues long. CDR1 is SNHLY, CDR2 FYNNEI, per germline. The germline V and J ends were trimmed by 10 bases and 15 bases, with 16 bases remaining between them. The CDR3 DNA is TGTGCCAACCAACGACTAGAGTGGTTCTTC. Translation: CANQRLEWFF.

This clonotype was picked up many times. The genes are TRBV7-9 and TRBJ2-3, with 7 bases aligning to TRBD1. The CDR3 extends over 15 amino acids. Trimming removed 1 base from V and 1 base from J; junction bases left unmatched: 2. Looked up from germline, CDR1 is SEHNR and CDR2 is FQNEAQ (reference sequence). The CDR3 protein is CASSLVTGGTDTQYF. CDR3 sequence (DNA): TGTGCCAGCAGCTTAGTTACAGGGGGCACAGATACGCAGTATTTT.

J is TRBJ2-2 and V is TRBV10-2; D possibly uses TRBD1 or TRBD2 (5 bases each). Germline CDR1 and CDR2: WSHSY and SAAADI. V dropped 6 bases and J dropped 5 bases, with 19 bases sitting between them. The CDR3 consists of 16 residues. The CDR3 sequence: CASRYRDWTKTGELFF. The CDR3 nucleotides are TGCGCCAGCAGGTACCGGGATTGGACAAAGACCGGGGAGCTGTTTTTT.